What follows are 13 T cell receptor beta chains derived from one specimen sequenced in a study of shared clonotypes between healthy human individuals. Method: immunoSEQ multiplex PCR; TCRdb's copy keeps in-frame clones and lacks some. The sample gives about 1 million clones, around 75% of which show up once; roughly 1.5% is in the top ten. Sequencing input: memory CD4+ T cells sorted from blood. Subset denoted: CD45RA-negative fraction. These receptors all come from a man younger than 35 in good health.

In its sample, this clone was seen a few times. The CDR3 nucleotides are TGTGCCAGCAGTGAATTGGACACTGAAGCTTTCTTT. Residues: CASSELDTEAFF. J is TRBJ1-1 and V is TRBV2; D unresolved. The CDR3 totals 12 residues. V dropped 2 bases and J dropped 3 bases, with 4 bases sitting between them. Germline CDR1 SNHLY, CDR2 FYNNEI. The full variable domain, completed using reference TRBV2 and TRBJ1-1, is EPEVTQTPSHQVTQMGQEVILRCVPISNHLYFYWYRQILGQKVEFLVSFYNNEISEKSEIFDDQFSVERPDGSNFTLKIRSTKLEDSAMYFCASSELDTEAFFGQGTRLTVV.

The J gene is TRBJ1-1, the V gene TRBV18; D gene unclear. V lost 3 bases and J 7 bases, leaving 27 bases between the germline ends. This CDR3 is 18 amino acids long. Per the germline V gene, CDR1 is KGHSH and CDR2 is LQKENI. The CDR3 nucleotides read TGTGCCAGCTCACCGTCCGTTAAACCAAGGGCCGCATTTGGTGAAGCTTTCTTT. This encodes CASSPSVKPRAAFGEAFF.

The V call is TRBV10-3, the J call TRBJ2-1; the match to TRBD2 covers 8 bases. Trimming at V came to 3 bases and at J to 4 bases, leaving 8 bases not matched to a gene. The CDR3 is made up of 16 amino acids. Germline loops: CDR1 ENHRY, CDR2 SYGVKD. The CDR3 nucleotides read TGTGCCATCAGTGACCCACTCAAGCGGGAGTACAATGAGCAGTTCTTC. Protein product: CAISDPLKREYNEQFF.

CDR3 sequence: CASSGTRGLSGNTIYF. CDR3 nucleotides: TGTGCCAGCAGCGGTACCAGGGGCCTCTCTGGAAACACCATATATTTT. The chain has TRBV5-4 and TRBJ1-3; possible D gene TRBD1, 6 bases. V gave up 4 bases and J gave up 0 bases, with 14 bases separating them. From germline, CDR1 is SGHNT and CDR2 YYREEE (reference sequence). CDR3 length equals 16 residues.

This chain connects TRBV30 to TRBJ1-5, with D possibly being TRBD1 (5 bases). V lost 2 bases and J lost 2, with 10 bases in between. The CDR3 runs to 14 residues. Germline lookup yields CDR1 GTSNPN and CDR2 SVGIG (reference sequence). Here the CDR3 reads CAWSRRGGNQPQHF. CDR3 nucleotides: TGTGCCTGGAGTCGGAGGGGAGGCAATCAGCCCCAGCATTTT.

CDR3 DNA: TGTGCCAGCAGTTTAGGGCAGGGGAACACCATATATTTT. Translated: CASSLGQGNTIYF. The rearrangement uses TRBV28 and TRBJ1-3, with a weak D call TRBD1 (6 bases). This CDR3 comprises 13 residues. The germline V gene has CDR1 MDHEN and CDR2 SYDVKM. With 2 bases removed from V and 7 bases from J, the gap between germline ends came to 9 bases.

This clone came up a few times. The chain is built from TRBV23-1 and TRBJ2-7, with D perhaps assigned TRBD1 or TRBD2 (5 bases each). TRBV23-1 is treated as an ORF (open reading frame) with a function not yet certain. V gave up 2 bases and J gave up 0 bases, with 14 bases separating them. CDR3 length equals 16 residues. CDR3 protein: CASSQTGTGSSYEQYF. The CDR3 DNA follows: TGCGCCAGCAGTCAAACCGGGACGGGCAGCTCCTACGAGCAGTACTTC.

The V and J genes are TRBV28 and TRBJ1-2, with 8 nucleotides matching TRBD1. Germline V lookup: CDR1 MDHEN, CDR2 SYDVKM. J lost 8 bases, V lost 4 bases, and 3 bases had no gene match. CDR3 length equals 12 residues. CDR3 amino acids: CASSSGGSGYTF. CDR3 nucleotides: TGTGCCAGCAGTTCAGGGGGCTCGGGCTACACCTTC.

V is TRBV5-4 and J is TRBJ2-7; D is unresolved. The CDR3 consists of 11 residues. Trimming pared 1 base from V and 7 bases from J, leaving 6 bases between. Germline CDR1 and CDR2: SGHNT and YYREEE (reference sequence). In DNA, the CDR3 is TGTGCCAGCAGCTTGTTGGGGGAGCAGTACTTC. Residues: CASSLLGEQYF. Variable domain in full (rest from reference TRBV5-4 and TRBJ2-7): ETGVTQSPTHLIKTRGQQVTLRCSSQSGHNTVSWYQQALGQGPQFIFQYYREEENGRGNFPPRFSGLQFPNYSSELNVNALELDDSALYLCASSLLGEQYFGPGTRLTVT.

The chain has TRBV9 and TRBJ1-1; D may be TRBD1 (5 bases). Germline loops: CDR1 SGDLS, CDR2 YYNGEE. Trimming left V 2 bases short and J 1 base short, with 15 bases between. The CDR3 is 16 amino acids. The CDR3 DNA reads as TGTGCCAGCAGCGTGGGGGAGGGGCTAGGGAACACTGAAGCTTTCTTT. It translates to CASSVGEGLGNTEAFF.

The chain couples TRBV5-1 to TRBJ2-7, with 9 nucleotides matching TRBD2. This CDR3 contains 16 residues. Germline V gene sequence: CDR1 SGHRS, CDR2 YFSETQ. V was pared by 3 bases and J by 0 bases, with 7 bases of the junction left unmatched. DNA of the CDR3: TGCGCCAGCAGCTACACCTTAGCGGGGGCCTCCTACGAGCAGTACTTC. Translated: CASSYTLAGASYEQYF. Full variable domain (remainder filled in from reference TRBV5-1 and TRBJ2-7): KAGVTQTPRYLIKTRGQQVTLSCSPISGHRSVSWYQQTPGQGLQFLFEYFSETQRNKGNFPGRFSGRQFSNSRSEMNVSTLELGDSALYLCASSYTLAGASYEQYFGPGTRLTVT.

The chain has TRBV7-2 and TRBJ2-2; possibly TRBD1 for D (6 bases). The germline V gene encodes CDR1 SGHTA and CDR2 FQGNSA. Trimming removed 6 bases at V and 5 bases at J, with 16 bases between. The CDR3 is made up of 15 amino acids. CDR3 loop: CASSDRDTLTGELFF. The CDR3 DNA sequence: TGTGCCAGCAGTGACCGGGACACCTTGACCGGGGAGCTGTTTTTT.

The rearrangement uses TRBV10-1 and TRBJ2-1, with D possibly matching TRBD2 (6 bases). Germline values: CDR1 WNHNN, CDR2 SYGVQD (reference sequence). The length of the CDR3 is 13 residues. Trimming cost V 4 bases and J 8 bases, with 12 bases left between them. Here the CDR3 reads CASSGLVYDEQFF. In DNA form, the CDR3 reads TGCGCCAGCAGTGGACTAGTTTACGATGAGCAGTTCTTC.